One and the same sample provided the 27 T cell receptor beta chains below, sequenced in a study of T-cell reconstitution after alpha-beta-depleted transplantation in children. Unique molecular identifiers featured in how the TCRbeta library was prepared. TCRdb itself ran the PCR reads through MiXCR, one entry per CDR3 protein. This table has nearly 250,000 distinct CDR3 sequences, 6.5% to 9% appearing once. This specimen consisted of PBMCs, mostly from graft donor cells, obtained 180 days after TCRalphabeta/CD19-depleted stem cell transplant. These receptors all come from a male patient between 10 and 17 years old who had a stem cell transplant for acute lymphoblastic leukemia, so the T cells may come from the graft donor.

The chain is built from TRBV20-1 and TRBJ2-3; the D gene is possibly TRBD1 (6 bases). V was shortened by 3 bases and J by 0 bases, with 16 bases between the two germline ends. The CDR3 runs to 16 residues. The V gene's germline CDR1 is DFQATT and CDR2 SNEGSKA (reference sequence). The DNA of the CDR3 is TGCAGTGCTAGGGGGGCCGGGACCGCGAGCACAGATACGCAGTATTTT. Protein: CSARGAGTASTDTQYF.

This clonotype was counted at least ten times. The chain uses TRBV19 and TRBJ1-2; D uncertain. CDR3 size: 13 residues. Germline CDR1 and CDR2: LNHDA and SQIVND (reference sequence). Trimming left V 7 bases short and J 6 bases short, with 15 bases between. In DNA form, the CDR3 reads TGTGCCAGTAACTCCGGGGATATTAATGGCTACACCTTC. It is translated as CASNSGDINGYTF.

This clonotype was observed a handful of times. The chain has TRBV3-1 and TRBJ1-3, with D possibly matching TRBD1 (5 bases). V was pared by 1 base and J by 4 bases, with 11 bases between. CDR3 length: 15 amino acids. Germline loops: CDR1 LGHDT, CDR2 YNNKEL (reference sequence). The CDR3 bases are TGTGCCAGCAGCCAAGGAGGGACTCAGGGAAACACCATATATTTT. As protein: CASSQGGTQGNTIYF.

This clonotype has a count of ten or more. The chain is built from TRBV6-5 and TRBJ2-7, with 11 nucleotides matching TRBD2. The CDR3 is made up of 16 amino acids. The V and J ends lost 2 bases and 5 bases, in that order; junction bases with no gene match: 8. Germline V lookup: CDR1 MNHEY, CDR2 SVGAGI. The CDR3 region has the DNA TGTGCCAGCAGTTACGGGGGGTTAGCGGGAGGGGACGAGCAGTACTTC. Translated: CASSYGGLAGGDEQYF.

This clonotype was seen at least ten times. The chain uses TRBV4-1 and TRBJ1-5; 7 nucleotides agree with TRBD1. The germline V gene encodes CDR1 MGHRA and CDR2 YSYEKL. Trimming at V came to 4 bases and at J to 6 bases, leaving 9 bases not matched to a gene. This CDR3 region has 15 residues. DNA for the CDR3: TGCGCCAGCAGCCCAGGGGGGGGTGCTTTTCAGCCCCAGCATTTT. Translating it yields CASSPGGGAFQPQHF.

The V gene is TRBV20-1, the J gene TRBJ2-4; 11 nucleotides align to TRBD1. Trimming at V came to 7 bases and at J to 0 bases, leaving 5 bases not matched to a gene. The CDR3 is 15 residues long. Germline values: CDR1 DFQATT, CDR2 SNEGSKA (reference sequence). The CDR3 loop is CSVSGTGGAKNIQYF. CDR3 bases: TGCAGTGTCTCGGGGACAGGGGGAGCCAAAAACATTCAGTACTTC.

This clonotype has just a few counts. The chain is built from TRBV24-1 and TRBJ2-5; D is unresolved. CDR1 is KGHDR, CDR2 SFDVKD, per germline. V gave up 0 bases and J gave up 5 bases, with 12 bases separating them. This CDR3 spans 15 amino acids. The CDR3 is CATSDLKGPRETQYF. DNA for the CDR3: TGTGCCACCAGTGATTTGAAGGGCCCGAGGGAGACCCAGTACTTC.

Concerning this clonotype: The junction shows a germline mismatch at one end, possibly a read error. The CDR3 sequence is CAGSGYEQYF. DNA for the CDR3: TGTGCCGGCAGTGGTTACGAGCAGTACTTC. This chain connects TRBV25-1 to TRBJ2-7, with D hard to call. Germline V gene lookup returns CDR1 MGHDK and CDR2 SYGVNS. This CDR3 is 10 amino acids long.

The chain joins TRBV2 to TRBJ2-4; D gene ambiguous. CDR3 size: 14 residues. Germline V lookup: CDR1 SNHLY, CDR2 FYNNEI. The V gene lost 1 base and the J gene lost 14 bases, with 18 bases spanning the gap. The CDR3 DNA reads TGTGCCAGCAGTGAAGTACTAAGAACGGTAATCGAGTACTTC. This sequence encodes CASSEVLRTVIEYF.

The sample holds a few counts of this clonotype. This sequence joins TRBV9 and TRBJ2-2; D call uncertain. CDR3 size: 15 residues. V lost 1 base to trimming and J lost 4 bases, with 11 bases between them. Germline V CDR1 and CDR2: SGDLS, YYNGEE. The CDR3 DNA follows: TGTGCCAGCAGCGTACCCCGAGAGAGCACCGGGGAGCTGTTTTTT. Its protein product is CASSVPRESTGELFF.

Many counts were recorded for this clonotype. This chain joins TRBV29-1 and TRBJ2-7, with D possibly matching TRBD1 (5 bases). V lost 7 bases to trimming and J lost 1 base, with 11 bases between them. The CDR3 is 12 residues long. The V gene's germline CDR1 is SQVTM and CDR2 ANQGSEA. DNA of the CDR3: TGCAGCGGAGGCAGGGATTCCTACGAGCAGTACTTC. Protein sequence: CSGGRDSYEQYF.

This clonotype has a count of ten or more. This chain uses TRBV20-1 with TRBJ2-3; 8 bases match TRBD1. The length of the CDR3 is 16 residues. CDR1 and CDR2 from the germline V gene are DFQATT and SNEGSKA (reference sequence). V was clipped by 0 bases and J by 4 bases; unmatched bases: 9. CDR3 DNA: TGCAGTGCTAGAGACGCCTACAGGGGGTGGGCAGATACGCAGTATTTT. Its protein product is CSARDAYRGWADTQYF.

This clonotype was observed a handful of times. The chain is built from TRBV12-3 or TRBV12-4 and TRBJ1-3, with TRBD1 matching over 7 bases. This CDR3 region has 16 residues. Trimming took 5 bases from V and 0 from J; bases not matched to a gene: 7. CDR3 sequence: CASSGTVRSSGNTIYF. The CDR3, as DNA: TGTGCCAGCAGTGGGACAGTCCGCTCCTCTGGAAACACCATATATTTT.

There are many counts of this clonotype. This chain joins TRBV20-1 and TRBJ1-6, with a weak D call TRBD1 (6 bases). Germline CDR1 DFQATT, CDR2 SNEGSKA (reference sequence). CDR3 length: 15 amino acids. The V end was cut by 2 bases, the J end by 3 bases, with 11 bases between. This chain's CDR3 is CSARLGQSYNSPLHF. CDR3 nucleotide sequence: TGCAGTGCTAGATTAGGACAGAGCTATAATTCACCCCTCCACTTT.

This clonotype was observed many times. The CDR3 DNA sequence: TGTGCCACCAGCAGAGATGGCAGGATGAACACCGGGGAGCTGTTTTTT. This encodes CATSRDGRMNTGELFF. The rearrangement links TRBV15 to TRBJ2-2; D unclear. Between the trimmed V and J ends, which lost 0 bases and 1 base, there was a span of 9 bases. CDR1 and CDR2 from the germline V gene are LNHNV and YYDKDF (reference sequence). The CDR3 length is 16 residues.

This clonotype was seen repeatedly, ten times or more. The chain employs TRBV29-1 and TRBJ2-3; 8 bases match TRBD2. This CDR3 has 16 residues. From germline, CDR1 is SQVTM and CDR2 ANQGSEA. V shed 3 bases, J shed 2 bases, and the junction held 10 bases outside the gene matches. The CDR3 is CSVEGIQRGHTDTQYF. Here the CDR3 DNA reads TGCAGCGTTGAGGGCATACAGCGGGGGCACACAGATACGCAGTATTTT.

This clonotype was recorded many times. The rearrangement links TRBV5-1 to TRBJ2-5, with D uncertain. The CDR3 covers 13 residues. Trimming cost V 5 bases and J 1 base, with 9 bases left between them. In germline, CDR1 is SGHRS, CDR2 YFSETQ. DNA of the CDR3: TGCGCCAGCAGAACTGCCCTCCAAGAGACCCAGTACTTC. Amino acid sequence: CASRTALQETQYF.

Only a few counts were recorded for this clonotype. The chain is built from TRBV20-1 and TRBJ2-7; 7 bases line up with TRBD1. Germline-derived CDR1 and CDR2 are DFQATT and SNEGSKA (reference sequence). This CDR3 comprises 14 residues. Trimming at V came to 5 bases and at J to 1 base, leaving 8 bases not matched to a gene. The CDR3: CSASRGLPSYEQYF. CDR3 in DNA: TGCAGTGCTTCGAGGGGGCTACCGTCCTACGAGCAGTACTTC.

In this sample, this clonotype turned up many times. This sequence joins TRBV18 and TRBJ2-7; D gene uncertain. The CDR3 runs to 16 residues. The germline V gene has CDR1 KGHSH and CDR2 LQKENI. V lost 2 bases, J lost 0 bases, and 14 bases lay in between. The CDR3 bases are TGTGCCAGCTCACCATTCGCGTCAGGTATCTCCTACGAGCAGTACTTC. Its translation: CASSPFASGISYEQYF.

The V call is TRBV19, the J call TRBJ2-3; 9 nucleotides agree with TRBD2. The junction had 8 bases not matched to a gene; V was cut back by 5 bases and J by 5 bases. Germline V gene sequence: CDR1 LNHDA, CDR2 SQIVND (reference sequence). This CDR3 is built from 15 residues. This CDR3 reads CASSGGGAGLDTQYF. As DNA, the CDR3 is TGTGCCAGTAGTGGCGGGGGGGCCGGTTTAGATACGCAGTATTTT.

This clonotype showed up many times. This rearrangement joins TRBV7-2 to TRBJ1-5, with a weak D call TRBD1 (5 bases). V was clipped by 6 bases and J by 7 bases, with 16 bases between them. Germline values: CDR1 SGHTA, CDR2 FQGNSA. CDR3 size: 14 residues. The CDR3 nucleotides read TGTGCCAGCAGACCTCAGGAAAGGGGACAGCCCCAGCATTTT. Translating it yields CASRPQERGQPQHF. Complete variable domain (other parts from reference TRBV7-2 and TRBJ1-5): GAGVSQSPSNKVTEKGKDVELRCDPISGHTALYWYRQSLGQGLEFLIYFQGNSAPDKSGLPSDRFSAERTGGSVSTLTIQRTQQEDSAVYLCASRPQERGQPQHFGDGTRLSIL.

This clonotype was observed many times. The chain uses TRBV3-1 and TRBJ2-3; no definite D call. CDR3 size: 13 residues. V gave up 0 bases and J gave up 4 bases, with 5 bases separating them. From germline, CDR1 is LGHDT and CDR2 YNNKEL (reference sequence). Here the CDR3 reads CASSQELPDTQYF. CDR3 nucleotides: TGTGCCAGCAGCCAAGAGTTACCAGATACGCAGTATTTT.

This clonotype has ten or more counts. The chain combines TRBV7-2 with TRBJ1-4, with D unresolved. Germline CDR1 SGHTA, CDR2 FQGNSA. The CDR3 runs 13 residues. V was shortened by 0 bases and J by 8 bases, with 7 bases between the two germline ends. The chain's CDR3 is CASSLAGYEKLFF. In DNA, the CDR3 is TGTGCCAGCAGCTTAGCGGGGTACGAAAAACTGTTTTTT.

This clonotype was picked up many times. CDR3 bases: TGTGCCAGCAGCAGTACTAGCGGGAGGTACATAGGAGAGACCCAGTACTTC. Its translation: CASSSTSGRYIGETQYF. The chain is built from TRBV9 and TRBJ2-5; 12 bases line up with TRBD2. Germline V gene sequence: CDR1 SGDLS, CDR2 YYNGEE. After removal of 4 bases from V and 4 bases from J, the junction contained 11 bases not matched to a gene. The CDR3 loop spans 17 amino acids.

This clonotype has at least ten counts. The genes are TRBV29-1 and TRBJ1-4, with D hard to call. Per germline, CDR1 SQVTM and CDR2 ANQGSEA. V lost 7 bases and J lost 0, with 12 bases in between. This CDR3 comprises 14 residues. The chain's CDR3 is CSGCILATNEKLFF. The CDR3 DNA is TGCAGCGGCTGTATATTGGCAACTAATGAAAAACTGTTTTTT.

Turning to this clonotype: A much larger clonotype is one base distant, so this may be a read error. The genes are TRBV7-9 and TRBJ2-7; D possibly matches TRBD1 or TRBD2 (5 bases each). The CDR3 runs to 14 residues. Germline values: CDR1 SEHNR, CDR2 FQNEAQ (reference sequence). CDR3 in amino acids: CAGSLEPGPYEQYF. In DNA form, the CDR3 reads TGTGCCGGCAGCTTAGAGCCGGGGCCCTACGAGCAGTACTTC.

As to this clonotype: This could be a read error, since a much larger clone is one nucleotide away. This is likely a read error, given that the CDR3 carries no conserved phenylalanine or tryptophan at its end. This rearrangement joins TRBV29-1 to TRBJ2-3; the D is unclear. Trimming took 6 bases from V and 2 from J, leaving 15 bases between them. CDR3 length: 14 amino acids. The germline V gene has CDR1 SQVTM and CDR2 ANQGSEA. The CDR3 here is CSVEYTGLTDTQYV. The DNA of the CDR3 is TGCAGCGTAGAATACACCGGCCTCACAGATACGCAGTATGTT.